This T cell receptor (beta chain) originates from a study of blood T cell repertoires in COVID-19 (dated by TCRdb to 2020 to 2022). In the study overall: Samples from collaborators originated in the United States, Italy and Spain and spanned both the acute and convalescent phases of COVID-19. The material from the prospective study consisted of cDNA or gDNA derived from T cells, B-cell-depleted T cells, or PBMCs. The dataset comprised deeply sampled blood TCRbeta repertoires from subjects exposed to, actively infected with, or recovered from COVID-19. The repertoires were released in a freely available public database intended as a resource for research on the immune response to SARS-CoV-2. Samples were obtained from the ongoing ImmuneRACE study (first 160 participants) and from over 1,000 subjects provided by 6 global collaborators. Nearly every sample came with metadata listing a de-identified subject ID, COVID-19 status, age in years and sex. HLA class I and class II types, where available, came from metadata supplied by the sample provider rather than from assay-based typing. Overall results and qualifications from the work: The quantity of clinical and demographic metadata differed by source and by participant and was supplied without curation.

From the germline V gene (reference sequence), CDR1 is SGHNT and CDR2 is YYREEE. V lost 4 bases and J lost 4 bases, and the count of bases not matched to a germline gene is 10. From cysteine to phenylalanine, the CDR3 is 15 amino acids long. The CDR3 DNA has 45 bases and is translated from base 1. On this clone: Its cognate antigen has yet to be identified. Base qualities are not at hand, and no much larger clone is one base apart.

Collaborating institutions collected whole blood in K2EDTA tubes following their own protocols. For TCRbeta analysis, collaborator samples were shipped as frozen whole blood, as isolated PBMCs, or as DNA extracted from either sample type. The immunoSEQ Assay, a bias-controlled multiplex PCR, was used to amplify TCRbeta CDR3 regions from genomic DNA. The original methods were these. The number of nucleated cells in each sample was estimated by amplification of reference gene primers within the assay. Sequence reads were collapsed and filtered to measure the absolute abundance of every unique TCRbeta CDR3 rearrangement. For each sample, productive Simpson clonality was calculated as the square root of Simpson's diversity index across productive rearrangements. Here the immuneACCESS table is served through TCRdb, limited to in-frame sequences with V and J called. Missing clones are a known gap in these copies; in checked studies unresolved V genes cover under half, and the rest lacks a known reason. That table supplies the V and J calls and clone size; D and trimming were determined from the DNA. The sample profile shows roughly 100,000 clones; 82% of them were found once. Jointly, the top ten make up around 18% of the sample.

The sequence came from a man older than 75 with acute or convalescent COVID-19. The sequence joins TRBV5-4 to TRBJ2-7; TRBD2 agrees with 8 junctional bases. What was sequenced was peripheral blood. The DNA reads TGTGCCAGCAGCCCGGACGGGGGGGGTGCGTACGAGCAGTACTTC. Its protein is CASSPDGGGAYEQYF. When the CDR3 is completed using the reference TRBV5-4 and TRBJ2-7 genes on either side, the full variable domain is ETGVTQSPTHLIKTRGQQVTLRCSSQSGHNTVSWYQQALGQGPQFIFQYYREEENGRGNFPPRFSGLQFPNYSSELNVNALELDDSALYLCASSPDGGGAYEQYFGPGTRLTVT.